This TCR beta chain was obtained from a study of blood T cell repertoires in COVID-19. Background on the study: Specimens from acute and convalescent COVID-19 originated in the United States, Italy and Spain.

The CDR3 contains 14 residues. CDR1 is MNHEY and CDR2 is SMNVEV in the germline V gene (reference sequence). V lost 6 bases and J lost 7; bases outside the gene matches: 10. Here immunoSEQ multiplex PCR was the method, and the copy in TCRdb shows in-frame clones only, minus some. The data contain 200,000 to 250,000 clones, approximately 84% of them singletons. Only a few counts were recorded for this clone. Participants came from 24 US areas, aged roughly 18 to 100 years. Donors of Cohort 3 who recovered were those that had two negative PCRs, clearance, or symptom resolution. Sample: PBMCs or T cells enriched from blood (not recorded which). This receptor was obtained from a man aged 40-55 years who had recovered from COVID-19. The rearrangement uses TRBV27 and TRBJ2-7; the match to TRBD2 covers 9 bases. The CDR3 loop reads CASSLTSGMGEQYF. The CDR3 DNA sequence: TGTGCCAGCAGCCTGACTAGCGGCATGGGGGAGCAGTACTTC.